The 19 T cell receptor beta chains below all came from one sample that was sequenced in a study of T cell responses to AZD1222 COVID-19 vaccine. Here immunoSEQ multiplex PCR was the method, and the copy in TCRdb shows in-frame clones only, minus some. The sample contains approximately 100,000 clones, roughly nine tenths of which appear only once. Here the sequenced sample was peripheral blood, taken on day 0 of AZD1222 vaccination. These TCRs come from an adult in good health.

The gene calls are TRBV19 and TRBJ2-7, with TRBD1 as a possible D gene (7 bases). This CDR3 is 15 amino acids long. Germline values: CDR1 LNHDA, CDR2 SQIVND (reference sequence). Trimming took 5 bases from V and 4 from J, leaving 18 bases between them. The CDR3 region has the DNA TGTGCCAGTAGTGAAAACAGGGGAGGTTCGTACGAGCAGTACTTC. Translation: CASSENRGGSYEQYF. The variable domain in full, with the rest retrieved from reference TRBV19 and TRBJ2-7, is DGGITQSPKYLFRKEGQNVTLSCEQNLNHDAMYWYRQDPGQGLRLIYYSQIVNDFQKGDIAEGYSVSREKKESFPLTVTSAQKNPTAFYLCASSENRGGSYEQYFGPGTRLTVT.

This clone was picked up one time. CDR3 region: CASSAPGQGFFGYTF. In DNA form, the CDR3 reads TGTGCCAGTAGCGCACCGGGACAGGGTTTTTTTGGCTACACCTTC. The chain uses TRBV19 and TRBJ1-2, with TRBD1 matching over 9 bases. The germline V gene has CDR1 LNHDA and CDR2 SQIVND (reference sequence). This CDR3 has 15 amino acids. Trimming took 6 bases from V and 7 from J; bases not matched to a gene: 12.

This clone was detected only once. The chain joins TRBV7-2 to TRBJ1-1; the match to TRBD1 covers 9 bases. Per germline, CDR1 SGHTA and CDR2 FQGNSA. CDR3 length: 15 amino acids. Trimming took 3 bases from V and 7 from J; bases not matched to a gene: 9. This CDR3 reads CASSFSGTGSIEAFF. In nucleotides, the CDR3 is TGTGCCAGCAGCTTCTCCGGGACAGGGTCTATTGAAGCTTTCTTT.

The J gene is TRBJ2-1, the V gene TRBV4-1; 14 positions match TRBD2. Trimming cost V 4 bases and J 9 bases; bases outside gene matches: 2. In germline, CDR1 is MGHRA, CDR2 YSYEKL. The CDR3 has 14 amino acids. The CDR3 sequence is CASSLGLAGGEQFF. The CDR3, as DNA: TGCGCCAGCAGCCTTGGACTAGCGGGGGGTGAGCAGTTCTTC.

This clone was detected only a few times. The chain uses TRBV11-2 and TRBJ1-2, with TRBD1 as a possible D gene (5 bases). Looked up from germline, CDR1 is SGHAT and CDR2 is FQNNGV. This CDR3 has 12 amino acids. V shed 5 bases and J shed 8 bases, with 12 bases lying between them. CDR3 bases: TGTGCCAGCAGCCCCGACAGATTAGGCTACACCTTC. Protein product: CASSPDRLGYTF.

The V and J genes are TRBV18 and TRBJ1-6, with 11 positions matching TRBD1. CDR3 size: 16 residues. The germline V gene has CDR1 KGHSH and CDR2 LQKENI. With V trimmed by 8 bases and J by 10 bases, 13 bases remained unmatched. The CDR3 sequence is CASTNTGQGAGSPLHF. CDR3 sequence (DNA): TGTGCCAGCACCAACACCGGACAGGGGGCGGGATCACCCCTCCACTTT.

V and J are TRBV9 and TRBJ1-2; no firm D call. This CDR3 region has 13 residues. The V end was cut by 0 bases, the J end by 2 bases, with 5 bases between. CDR1 and CDR2 (germline): SGDLS, YYNGEE. CDR3 amino acids: CASSVDGNYGYTF. For the CDR3, the DNA is TGTGCCAGCAGCGTAGATGGGAACTATGGCTACACCTTC.

V usage is TRBV5-1 and J usage is TRBJ1-4; 7 bases are a match to TRBD1. This CDR3 contains 15 residues. The ends lost 4 bases at V and 3 bases at J; junction bases unmatched: 6. Germline lookup yields CDR1 SGHRS and CDR2 YFSETQ. In nucleotides, the CDR3 is TGCGCCAGCAGCCCTCAGGGGGGGGCTAATGAAAAACTGTTTTTT. Translating gives CASSPQGGANEKLFF.

The chain is built from TRBV4-3 and TRBJ1-2, with 7 bases identical to TRBD1. After removal of 1 base from V and 8 bases from J, the junction contained 1 base not matched to a gene. Looked up from germline, CDR1 is LGHNA and CDR2 is YSLEER. The CDR3 is 12 amino acids. The CDR3: CASSQGQGGYTF. CDR3 nucleotides: TGCGCCAGCAGCCAAGGACAGGGAGGCTACACCTTC.

The chain has TRBV6-5 and TRBJ1-3; D is possibly TRBD1 (5 bases). Germline V gives CDR1 MNHEY, CDR2 SVGAGI. This CDR3 region has 15 residues. The V end lost 7 bases, the J end lost 6 bases, and 19 bases lay between the germline ends. The CDR3 is CASTRTGGALNTIYF. The CDR3 DNA is TGTGCCAGCACCCGGACCGGGGGAGCTTTAAACACCATATATTTT.

The V call is TRBV4-1, the J call TRBJ1-2, with a tentative D call TRBD1 (6 bases). There are 14 residues in the CDR3. The germline gives CDR1 MGHRA, CDR2 YSYEKL. Trimming stripped 3 bases from V and 6 bases from J, with 14 bases between. The CDR3 reads CASSQAWGADGYTF. The DNA for the CDR3 is TGCGCCAGCAGCCAGGCATGGGGGGCTGATGGCTACACCTTC.

The CDR3: CASSQTSGGLEQETQYF. DNA of the CDR3: TGCGCCAGCAGCCAAACTAGCGGGGGGTTGGAACAAGAGACCCAGTACTTC. This sequence joins TRBV4-1 and TRBJ2-5, with TRBD2 matching over 12 bases. Germline V gene lookup returns CDR1 MGHRA and CDR2 YSYEKL. The CDR3 has 17 amino acids. V gave up 2 bases and J gave up 2 bases; unmatched junction bases: 6.

This clone has just one count. The chain joins TRBV5-1 to TRBJ2-3, with 7 bases identical to TRBD1. Germline CDR1 is SGHRS and CDR2 is YFSETQ. The CDR3 is made up of 13 amino acids. The trim removed 5 bases at V and 5 bases at J, leaving 5 bases unmatched. CDR3 region: CASSFTGEDTQYF. The CDR3 DNA sequence: TGCGCCAGCAGTTTTACAGGGGAAGATACGCAGTATTTT. Supplemented by reference TRBV5-1 and TRBJ2-3, the full variable domain reads KAGVTQTPRYLIKTRGQQVTLSCSPISGHRSVSWYQQTPGQGLQFLFEYFSETQRNKGNFPGRFSGRQFSNSRSEMNVSTLELGDSALYLCASSFTGEDTQYFGPGTRLTVL.

The chain carries TRBV3-1 (or the pseudogene TRBV3-2) and TRBJ1-1, with D tentatively TRBD1 (5 bases). Per germline, CDR1 LGHDT and CDR2 YNNKEL (reference sequence). The CDR3 runs 15 residues. The V and J ends lost 1 base and 2 bases respectively, with 11 bases between them. For the CDR3, the DNA is TGTGCCAGCAGCCAAGCTTCACAGGCTAACACTGAAGCTTTCTTT. Translated, it gives CASSQASQANTEAFF.

V and J are TRBV7-8 and TRBJ2-1, with D tentatively TRBD2 (6 bases). CDR3 length: 12 residues. The V end lost 7 bases, the J end lost 10 bases, and 14 bases lay between the germline ends. Germline CDR1 and CDR2: SGHVS and FQNEAQ. The CDR3 sequence: CASTAGGIEQFF. The CDR3 DNA sequence: TGTGCCAGCACTGCTGGCGGGATCGAGCAGTTCTTC.

This chain connects TRBV5-1 to TRBJ2-5; possible D gene TRBD2, 7 bases. There are 11 residues in the CDR3. Looked up from germline, CDR1 is SGHRS and CDR2 is YFSETQ. V lost 7 bases to trimming and J lost 5 bases, with 9 bases between them. CDR3 sequence: CASGRGETQYF. CDR3 in DNA: TGCGCCAGCGGGAGGGGGGAGACCCAGTACTTC. Supplemented by reference TRBV5-1 and TRBJ2-5, the full variable domain reads KAGVTQTPRYLIKTRGQQVTLSCSPISGHRSVSWYQQTPGQGLQFLFEYFSETQRNKGNFPGRFSGRQFSNSRSEMNVSTLELGDSALYLCASGRGETQYFGPGTRLLVL.

This chain uses TRBV24-1 with TRBJ2-1; the D is unclear. Trimming stripped 3 bases from V and 0 bases from J, with 11 bases between. Germline V lookup: CDR1 KGHDR, CDR2 SFDVKD. This CDR3 has 16 residues. The CDR3 spells CATSDRSGSSYNEQFF. DNA for the CDR3: TGTGCCACCAGTGATAGGTCAGGCAGCTCCTACAATGAGCAGTTCTTC.

The chain has TRBV9 and TRBJ2-2; no firm D call. Germline values: CDR1 SGDLS, CDR2 YYNGEE. The V and J ends lost 4 bases and 5 bases respectively, with 9 bases between them. The CDR3 covers 13 residues. CDR3 bases: TGTGCCAGCAGCCCCCTTATGACCGGGGAGCTGTTTTTT. It specifies CASSPLMTGELFF.

The CDR3 protein is CASSAYPGTTNEKLFF. The CDR3 nucleotides are TGTGCCAGCAGCGCTTACCCCGGGACAACTAATGAAAAACTGTTTTTT. The chain joins TRBV5-5 to TRBJ1-4; D unresolved. The CDR3 runs 16 residues. V lost 4 bases and J 0 bases, leaving 13 bases between the germline ends. Germline V lookup: CDR1 SGHKS, CDR2 YYEKEE (reference sequence).